Given below is one T cell receptor beta chain in context. At one end, the junction sequence differs from germline, possibly due to a read error. The CDR3 spans 17 residues. The germline CDR1 and CDR2 sequences are SEHNR and FQNEAQ (reference sequence). This table comes from immunoSEQ multiplex PCR, and its TCRdb copy is limited to in-frame clones, with some not included. Counted here are approximately 98,000 clones, 70% to 85% occurring once; the ten biggest clones make up around 6.4%. These data are taken from a study of control samples from healthy donors and cancer patients. This receptor was obtained from a man aged 18 to 30 in good health. The rearrangement joins TRBV7-9 to TRBJ1-1; 8 bases align to TRBD1. The sequencing sample was made of blood. CDR3 coding DNA: TGTGCCAGCAGCTCACAGGGGGGTGGAATTGGGAACGCTGAAGCTTTCTTT. Translation gives CASSSQGGGIGNAEAFF.